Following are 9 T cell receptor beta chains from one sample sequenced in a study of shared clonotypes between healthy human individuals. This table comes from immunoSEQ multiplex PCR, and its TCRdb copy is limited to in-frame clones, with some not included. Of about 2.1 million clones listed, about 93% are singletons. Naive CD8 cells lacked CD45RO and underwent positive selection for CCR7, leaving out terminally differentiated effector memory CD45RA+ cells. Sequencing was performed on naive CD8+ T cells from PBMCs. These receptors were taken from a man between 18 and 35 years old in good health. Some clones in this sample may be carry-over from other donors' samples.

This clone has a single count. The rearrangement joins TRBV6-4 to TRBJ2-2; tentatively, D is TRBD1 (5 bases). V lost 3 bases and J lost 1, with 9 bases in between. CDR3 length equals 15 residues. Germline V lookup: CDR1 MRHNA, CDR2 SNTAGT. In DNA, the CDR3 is TGTGCCAGCAGTGAATTCGGACAGAACACCGGGGAGCTGTTTTTT. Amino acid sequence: CASSEFGQNTGELFF.

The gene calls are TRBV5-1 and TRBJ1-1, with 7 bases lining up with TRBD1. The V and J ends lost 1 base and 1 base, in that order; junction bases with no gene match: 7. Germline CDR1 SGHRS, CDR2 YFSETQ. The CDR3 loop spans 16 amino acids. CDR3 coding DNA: TGCGCCAGCAGCTTGCACGCCGGGACAGCGAACACTGAAGCTTTCTTT. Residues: CASSLHAGTANTEAFF.

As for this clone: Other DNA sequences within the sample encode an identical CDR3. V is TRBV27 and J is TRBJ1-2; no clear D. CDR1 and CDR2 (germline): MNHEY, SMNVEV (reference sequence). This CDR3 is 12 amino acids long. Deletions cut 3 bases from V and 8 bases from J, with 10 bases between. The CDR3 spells CASSFTGGGYTF. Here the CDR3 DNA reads TGTGCCAGCAGTTTTACGGGTGGGGGCTACACCTTC.

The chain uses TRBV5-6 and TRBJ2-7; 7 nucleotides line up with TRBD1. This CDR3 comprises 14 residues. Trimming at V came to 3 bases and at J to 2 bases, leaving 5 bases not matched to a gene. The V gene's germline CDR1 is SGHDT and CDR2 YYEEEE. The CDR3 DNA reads TGTGCCAGCAGCTACTCCGGGACAGCCTACGAGCAGTACTTC. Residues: CASSYSGTAYEQYF.

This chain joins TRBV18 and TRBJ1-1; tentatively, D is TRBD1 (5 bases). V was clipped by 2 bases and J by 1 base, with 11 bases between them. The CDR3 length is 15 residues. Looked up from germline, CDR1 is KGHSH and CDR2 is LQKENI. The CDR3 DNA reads TGTGCCAGCTCACCAGCAGGGAGGGGGAACACTGAAGCTTTCTTT. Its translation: CASSPAGRGNTEAFF.

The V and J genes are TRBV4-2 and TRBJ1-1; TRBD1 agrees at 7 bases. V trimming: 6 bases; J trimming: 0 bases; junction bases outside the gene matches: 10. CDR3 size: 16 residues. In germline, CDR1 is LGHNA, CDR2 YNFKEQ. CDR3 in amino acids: CASRPRGGAMNTEAFF. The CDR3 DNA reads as TGTGCCAGCAGGCCCAGAGGGGGCGCGATGAACACTGAAGCTTTCTTT.

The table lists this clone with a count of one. For the CDR3, the DNA is TGTGCAAGTCGCTCGCGACGAGAGACCCAGTACTTC. This codes for CASRSRRETQYF. This sequence joins TRBV12-2 and TRBJ2-5. TRBV12-2 constitutes a pseudogene. The length of the CDR3 is 12 residues.

CDR3 sequence reads: CASSPGTTEQYF. DNA for the CDR3: TGTGCCAGTAGTCCCGGGACGACGGAGCAGTACTTC. V is TRBV19 and J is TRBJ2-7; D tentatively reads TRBD1 or TRBD2 (5 bases each). CDR1 is LNHDA, CDR2 SQIVND, per germline (reference sequence). This CDR3 spans 12 amino acids. V lost 5 bases and J lost 7, with 12 bases in between.

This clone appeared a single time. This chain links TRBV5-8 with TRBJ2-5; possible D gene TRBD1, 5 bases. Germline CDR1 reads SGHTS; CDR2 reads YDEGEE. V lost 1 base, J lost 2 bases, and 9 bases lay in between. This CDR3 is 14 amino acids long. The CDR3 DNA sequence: TGTGCCAGCAGCTTGTCGACAGCTCAAGAGACCCAGTACTTC. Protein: CASSLSTAQETQYF.